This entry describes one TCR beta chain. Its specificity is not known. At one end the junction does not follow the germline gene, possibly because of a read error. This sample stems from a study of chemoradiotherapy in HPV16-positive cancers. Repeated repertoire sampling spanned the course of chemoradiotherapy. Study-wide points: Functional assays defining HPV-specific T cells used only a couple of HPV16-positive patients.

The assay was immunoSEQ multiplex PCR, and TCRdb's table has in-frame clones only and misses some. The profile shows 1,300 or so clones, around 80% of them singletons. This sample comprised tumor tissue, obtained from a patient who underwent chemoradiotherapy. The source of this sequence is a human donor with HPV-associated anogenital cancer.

The CDR3 DNA reads TGTGCCAGCAGCCCCCTCGGGACTAGTCCGACCCACTTC. Amino acid sequence: CASSPLGTSPTHF. This chain connects TRBV9 to TRBJ2-7; 8 nucleotides align to TRBD2. CDR1 SGDLS and CDR2 YYNGEE come from the germline V gene. The CDR3 length is 13 residues.